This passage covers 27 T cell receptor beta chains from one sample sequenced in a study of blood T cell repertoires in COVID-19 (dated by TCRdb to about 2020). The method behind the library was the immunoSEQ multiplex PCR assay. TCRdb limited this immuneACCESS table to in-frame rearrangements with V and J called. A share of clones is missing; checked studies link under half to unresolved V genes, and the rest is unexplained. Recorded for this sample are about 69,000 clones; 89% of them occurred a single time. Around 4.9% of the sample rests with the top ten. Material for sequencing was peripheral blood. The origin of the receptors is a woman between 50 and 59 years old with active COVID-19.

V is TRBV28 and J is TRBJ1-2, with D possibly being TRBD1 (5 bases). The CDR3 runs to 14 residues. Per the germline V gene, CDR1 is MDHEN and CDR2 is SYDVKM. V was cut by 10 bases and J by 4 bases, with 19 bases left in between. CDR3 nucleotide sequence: TGTGCCACCGCACCTCTGACAGCCTCCTATGGCTACACCTTC. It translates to CATAPLTASYGYTF.

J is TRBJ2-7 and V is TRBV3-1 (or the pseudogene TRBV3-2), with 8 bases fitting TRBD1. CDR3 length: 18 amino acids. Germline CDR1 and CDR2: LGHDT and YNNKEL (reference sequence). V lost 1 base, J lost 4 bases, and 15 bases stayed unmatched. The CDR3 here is CASSQVSGGGLAAYEQYF. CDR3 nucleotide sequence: TGTGCCAGCAGCCAAGTCTCAGGGGGCGGCCTAGCCGCATACGAGCAGTACTTC.

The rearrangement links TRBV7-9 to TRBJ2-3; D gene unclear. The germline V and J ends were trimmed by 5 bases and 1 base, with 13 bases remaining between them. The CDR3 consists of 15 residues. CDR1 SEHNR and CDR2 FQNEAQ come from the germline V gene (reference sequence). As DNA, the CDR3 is TGTGCCAGCAGCCCGGGTGCTAGACGCACAGATACGCAGTATTTT. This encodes CASSPGARRTDTQYF.

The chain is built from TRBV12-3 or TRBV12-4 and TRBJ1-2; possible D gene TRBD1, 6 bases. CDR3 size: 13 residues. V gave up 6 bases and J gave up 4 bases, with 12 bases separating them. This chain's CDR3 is CASSPQGTYGYTF. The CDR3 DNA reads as TGTGCCAGCAGCCCACAGGGAACCTATGGCTACACCTTC.

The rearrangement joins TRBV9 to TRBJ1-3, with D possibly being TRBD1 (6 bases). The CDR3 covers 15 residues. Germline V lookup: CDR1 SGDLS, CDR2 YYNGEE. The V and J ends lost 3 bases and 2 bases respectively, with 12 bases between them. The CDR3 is CASSARGSAGNTIYF. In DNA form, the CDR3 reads TGTGCCAGCAGCGCGAGGGGGTCGGCTGGAAACACCATATATTTT.

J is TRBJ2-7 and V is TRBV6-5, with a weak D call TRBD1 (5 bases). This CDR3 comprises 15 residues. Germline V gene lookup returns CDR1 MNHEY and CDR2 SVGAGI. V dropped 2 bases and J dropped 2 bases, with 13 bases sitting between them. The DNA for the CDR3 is TGTGCCAGCAGTTACGGGGCGGACACCGCCTACGAGCAGTACTTC. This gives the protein CASSYGADTAYEQYF.

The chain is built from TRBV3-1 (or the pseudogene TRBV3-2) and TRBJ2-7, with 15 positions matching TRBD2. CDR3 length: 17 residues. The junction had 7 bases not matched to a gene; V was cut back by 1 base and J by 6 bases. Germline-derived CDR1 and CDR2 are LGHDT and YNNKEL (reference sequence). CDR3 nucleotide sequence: TGTGCCAGCAGCCAAGGGACTAGCGGGAGGGCCTACGGCGAGCAGTACTTC. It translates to CASSQGTSGRAYGEQYF.

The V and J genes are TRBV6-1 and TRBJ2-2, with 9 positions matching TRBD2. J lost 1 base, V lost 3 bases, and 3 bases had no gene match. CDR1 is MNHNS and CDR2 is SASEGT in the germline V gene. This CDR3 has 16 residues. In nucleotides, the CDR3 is TGTGCCAGCAGTGAGGCGGGAGGGGGGAACACCGGGGAGCTGTTTTTT. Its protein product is CASSEAGGGNTGELFF.

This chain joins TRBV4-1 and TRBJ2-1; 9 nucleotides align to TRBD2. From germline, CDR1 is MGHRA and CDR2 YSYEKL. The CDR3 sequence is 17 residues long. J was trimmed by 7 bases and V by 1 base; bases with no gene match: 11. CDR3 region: CASSQASGLALSNEQFF. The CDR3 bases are TGCGCCAGCAGCCAAGCCTCGGGACTAGCCCTTTCGAATGAGCAGTTCTTC.

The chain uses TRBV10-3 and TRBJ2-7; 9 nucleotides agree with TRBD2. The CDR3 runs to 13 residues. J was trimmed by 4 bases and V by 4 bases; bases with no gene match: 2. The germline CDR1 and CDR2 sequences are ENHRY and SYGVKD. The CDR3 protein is CAISGLAGYEQYF. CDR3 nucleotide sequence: TGTGCCATCAGTGGCCTAGCGGGATACGAGCAGTACTTC.

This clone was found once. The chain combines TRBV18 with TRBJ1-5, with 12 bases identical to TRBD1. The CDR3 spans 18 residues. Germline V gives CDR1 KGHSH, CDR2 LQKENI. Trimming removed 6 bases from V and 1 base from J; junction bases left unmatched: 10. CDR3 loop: CASSPSGTGGRSNQPQHF. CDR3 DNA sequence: TGTGCCAGCTCGCCCTCCGGGACAGGGGGCCGGAGCAATCAGCCCCAGCATTTT.

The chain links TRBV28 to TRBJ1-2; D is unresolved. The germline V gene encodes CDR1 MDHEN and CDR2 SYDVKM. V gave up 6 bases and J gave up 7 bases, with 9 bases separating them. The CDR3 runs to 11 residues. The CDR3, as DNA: TGTGCCAGCAGAATGTATTCTGGCTACACCTTC. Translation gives CASRMYSGYTF.

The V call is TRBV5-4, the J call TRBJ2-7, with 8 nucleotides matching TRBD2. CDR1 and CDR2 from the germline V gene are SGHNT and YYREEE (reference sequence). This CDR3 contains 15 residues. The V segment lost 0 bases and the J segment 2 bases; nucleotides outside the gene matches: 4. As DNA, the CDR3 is TGTGCCAGCAGCTTGGAACTAGCGGAGGCCTACGAGCAGTACTTC. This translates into CASSLELAEAYEQYF.

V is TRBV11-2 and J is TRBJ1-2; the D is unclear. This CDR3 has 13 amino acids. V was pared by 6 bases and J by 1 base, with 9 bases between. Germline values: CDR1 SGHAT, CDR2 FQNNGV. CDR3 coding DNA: TGTGCCAGCAGACCATCACTTAACTATGGCTACACCTTC. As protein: CASRPSLNYGYTF.

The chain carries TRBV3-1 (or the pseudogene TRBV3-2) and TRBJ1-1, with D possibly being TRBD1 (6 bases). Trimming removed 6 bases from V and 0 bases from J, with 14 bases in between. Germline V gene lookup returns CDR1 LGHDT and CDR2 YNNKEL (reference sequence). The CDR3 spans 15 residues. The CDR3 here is CASRPRDTLNTEAFF. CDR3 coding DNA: TGTGCCAGCAGGCCCCGGGACACTCTGAACACTGAAGCTTTCTTT.

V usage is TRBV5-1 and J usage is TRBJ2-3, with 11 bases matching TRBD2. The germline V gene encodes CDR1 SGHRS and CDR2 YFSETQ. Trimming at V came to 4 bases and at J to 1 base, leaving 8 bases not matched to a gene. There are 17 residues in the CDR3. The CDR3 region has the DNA TGCGCCAGCAGCAGGGGTCTAGCGGGAGGCGGCACAGATACGCAGTATTTT. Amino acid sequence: CASSRGLAGGGTDTQYF.

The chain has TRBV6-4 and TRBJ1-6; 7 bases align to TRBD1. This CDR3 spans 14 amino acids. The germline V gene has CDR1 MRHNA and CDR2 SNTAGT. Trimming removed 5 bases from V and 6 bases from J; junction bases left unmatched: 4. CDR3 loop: CASSTGQINSPLHF. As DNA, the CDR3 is TGTGCCAGCAGTACGGGACAGATTAATTCACCCCTCCACTTT.

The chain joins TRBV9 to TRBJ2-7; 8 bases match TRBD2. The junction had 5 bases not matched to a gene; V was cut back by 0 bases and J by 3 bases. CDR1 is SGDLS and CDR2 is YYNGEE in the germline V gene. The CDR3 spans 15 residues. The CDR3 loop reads CASSVGSGRSYEQYF. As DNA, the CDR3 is TGTGCCAGCAGCGTAGGAAGCGGGAGAAGCTACGAGCAGTACTTC.

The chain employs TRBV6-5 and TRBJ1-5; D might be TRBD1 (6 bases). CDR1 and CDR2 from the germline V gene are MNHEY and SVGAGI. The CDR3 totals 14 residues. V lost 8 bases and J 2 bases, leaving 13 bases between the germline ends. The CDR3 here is CASREQGGNQPQHF. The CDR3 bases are TGTGCCAGCCGCGAACAGGGAGGCAATCAGCCCCAGCATTTT.

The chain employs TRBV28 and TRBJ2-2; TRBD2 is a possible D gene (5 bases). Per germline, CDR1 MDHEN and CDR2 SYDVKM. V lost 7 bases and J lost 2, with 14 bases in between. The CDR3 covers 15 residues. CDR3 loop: CASTLGRFNTGELFF. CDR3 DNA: TGTGCCAGCACCCTGGGGAGATTTAACACCGGGGAGCTGTTTTTT.

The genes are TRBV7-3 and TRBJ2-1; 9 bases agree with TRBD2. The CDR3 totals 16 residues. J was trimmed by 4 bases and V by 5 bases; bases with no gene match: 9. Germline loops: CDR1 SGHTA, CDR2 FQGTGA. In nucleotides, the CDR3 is TGTGCCAGCAGCCGAAGTGGGACTAGCAGTTACAATGAGCAGTTCTTC. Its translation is CASSRSGTSSYNEQFF.

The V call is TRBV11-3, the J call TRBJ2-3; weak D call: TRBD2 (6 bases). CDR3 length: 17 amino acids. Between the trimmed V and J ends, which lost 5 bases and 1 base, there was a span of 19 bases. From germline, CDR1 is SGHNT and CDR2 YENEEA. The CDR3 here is CASSPGLAGGGTDTQYF. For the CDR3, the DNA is TGTGCCAGCAGCCCGGGGTTGGCGGGCGGGGGCACAGATACGCAGTATTTT.

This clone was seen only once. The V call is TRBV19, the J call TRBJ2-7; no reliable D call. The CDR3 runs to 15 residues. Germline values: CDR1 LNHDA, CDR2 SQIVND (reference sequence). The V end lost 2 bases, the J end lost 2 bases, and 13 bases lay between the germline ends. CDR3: CASSISSAAAYEQYF. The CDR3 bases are TGTGCCAGTAGTATATCCAGCGCAGCAGCCTACGAGCAGTACTTC. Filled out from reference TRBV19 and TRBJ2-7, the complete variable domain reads DGGITQSPKYLFRKEGQNVTLSCEQNLNHDAMYWYRQDPGQGLRLIYYSQIVNDFQKGDIAEGYSVSREKKESFPLTVTSAQKNPTAFYLCASSISSAAAYEQYFGPGTRLTVT.

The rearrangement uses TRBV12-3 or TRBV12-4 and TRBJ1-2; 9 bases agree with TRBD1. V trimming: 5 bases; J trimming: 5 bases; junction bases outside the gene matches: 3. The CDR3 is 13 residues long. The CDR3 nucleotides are TGTGCCAGCAGTATAGGACAGGGGTATGGCTACACCTTC. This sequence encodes CASSIGQGYGYTF.

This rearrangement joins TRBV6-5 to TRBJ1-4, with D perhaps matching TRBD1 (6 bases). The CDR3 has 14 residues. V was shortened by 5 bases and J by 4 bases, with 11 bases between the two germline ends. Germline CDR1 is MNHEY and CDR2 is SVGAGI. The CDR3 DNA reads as TGTGCCAGCAGTCCAGGGACATTTAATGAAAAACTGTTTTTT. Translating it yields CASSPGTFNEKLFF.

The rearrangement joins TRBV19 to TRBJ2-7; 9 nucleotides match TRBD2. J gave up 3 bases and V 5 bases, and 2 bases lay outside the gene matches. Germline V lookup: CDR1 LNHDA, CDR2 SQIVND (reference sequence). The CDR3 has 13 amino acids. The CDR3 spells CASSRSGSYEQYF. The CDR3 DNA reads TGTGCCAGTAGTCGTAGCGGGAGCTACGAGCAGTACTTC.

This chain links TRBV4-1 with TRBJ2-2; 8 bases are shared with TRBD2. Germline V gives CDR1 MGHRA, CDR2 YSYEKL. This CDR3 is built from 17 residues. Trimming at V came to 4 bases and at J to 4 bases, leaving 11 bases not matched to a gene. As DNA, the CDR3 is TGCGCCAGCAGCCCCCACTCGACTAGCGAGGTCACCGGGGAGCTGTTTTTT. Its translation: CASSPHSTSEVTGELFF.